The 14 T cell receptor beta chains listed next were all sequenced from one sample in a study of cytomegalovirus exposure and HLA in healthy donors. 60 Vbeta and 13 Jbeta primers were used in PCR. TCRdb's table, derived via immunoSEQ multiplex PCR, lists solely in-frame clones and lacks some. There are approximately 100,000 clones in the sample; around four fifths occur only once, and roughly 1.5% lies in the top ten. Sequencing was carried out using PBMCs. Receptors originate from a man aged 45-65 years in good health and CMV-seronegative.

The chain couples TRBV7-2 to TRBJ2-3; 8 nucleotides match TRBD2. Germline lookup yields CDR1 SGHTA and CDR2 FQGNSA. The trim removed 0 bases at V and 5 bases at J, leaving 7 bases unmatched. The CDR3 length is 16 residues. The CDR3 DNA is TGTGCCAGCAGCTTAGCAGGAGCGGGGGCTGGAGATACGCAGTATTTT. Translating it yields CASSLAGAGAGDTQYF.

The chain is built from TRBV6-5 and TRBJ2-5; 7 nucleotides match TRBD1. CDR3 length: 14 residues. The V gene's germline CDR1 is MNHEY and CDR2 SVGAGI. The trim removed 4 bases at V and 5 bases at J, leaving 7 bases unmatched. CDR3 sequence: CASSSRTGRETQYF. In DNA, the CDR3 is TGTGCCAGCAGTTCCCGGACAGGTCGTGAGACCCAGTACTTC.

V and J are TRBV15 and TRBJ2-3; TRBD1 aligns across 9 bases. CDR3 length equals 14 residues. V shed 4 bases, J shed 4 bases, and the junction held 3 bases outside the gene matches. The germline gives CDR1 LNHNV, CDR2 YYDKDF (reference sequence). The CDR3 DNA reads TGTGCCACCAGCATACGACAGGGGGCAGATACGCAGTATTTT. The encoded protein is CATSIRQGADTQYF.

The rearrangement links TRBV6-5 to TRBJ2-3; the match to TRBD2 covers 11 bases. This CDR3 has 13 residues. V gave up 6 bases and J gave up 7 bases; unmatched junction bases: 3. Germline V CDR1 and CDR2: MNHEY, SVGAGI. This chain's CDR3 is CASRGLAANTQYF. The CDR3 DNA reads as TGTGCCAGCAGGGGACTAGCGGCAAATACGCAGTATTTT.

The rearrangement uses TRBV5-1 and TRBJ2-1, with 8 bases matching TRBD2. Germline V gene sequence: CDR1 SGHRS, CDR2 YFSETQ. Trimming at V came to 0 bases and at J to 5 bases, leaving 4 bases not matched to a gene. The CDR3 sequence is 15 residues long. CDR3 nucleotides: TGCGCCAGCAGCTTGGACGGGGGGGGTAACAATGAGCAGTTCTTC. It translates to CASSLDGGGNNEQFF.

This chain connects TRBV19 to TRBJ2-2; possible D gene TRBD1, 5 bases. The CDR3 is 15 residues long. Germline assignment: CDR1 LNHDA and CDR2 SQIVND (reference sequence). V was cut by 5 bases and J by 6 bases, with 16 bases left in between. The CDR3 reads CASSVPLGQPGELFF. In DNA form, the CDR3 reads TGTGCCAGTAGTGTACCCCTCGGACAACCCGGGGAGCTGTTTTTT.

This chain uses TRBV7-2 with TRBJ1-5, with 7 bases identical to TRBD1. Germline V lookup: CDR1 SGHTA, CDR2 FQGNSA. The CDR3 is made up of 14 amino acids. Trimming removed 6 bases from V and 6 bases from J; junction bases left unmatched: 8. CDR3 protein: CASSKQGWAQPQHF. CDR3 DNA sequence: TGTGCCAGCAGTAAACAGGGGTGGGCTCAGCCCCAGCATTTT. The full variable domain, rest sourced from reference TRBV7-2 and TRBJ1-5, is GAGVSQSPSNKVTEKGKDVELRCDPISGHTALYWYRQSLGQGLEFLIYFQGNSAPDKSGLPSDRFSAERTGGSVSTLTIQRTQQEDSAVYLCASSKQGWAQPQHFGDGTRLSIL.

The chain has TRBV6-6 and TRBJ2-3; TRBD1 aligns across 7 bases. Per germline, CDR1 MNHNY and CDR2 SVGAGI (reference sequence). This CDR3 has 15 amino acids. The ends lost 6 bases at V and 0 bases at J; junction bases unmatched: 6. This CDR3 reads CASSPGTASTDTQYF. The CDR3 DNA reads TGTGCCAGCAGCCCCGGGACAGCTAGCACAGATACGCAGTATTTT.

V and J are TRBV10-3 and TRBJ2-2, with D tentatively TRBD1 (6 bases). V lost 9 bases and J 1 base, leaving 12 bases between the germline ends. Germline assignment: CDR1 ENHRY and CDR2 SYGVKD. This CDR3 is 14 amino acids long. The CDR3 DNA sequence: TGTGCCATAGGGACACTTTGGAACACCGGGGAGCTGTTTTTT. Encoded protein: CAIGTLWNTGELFF.

J is TRBJ2-5 and V is TRBV5-6, with a tentative D call TRBD1 (5 bases). Germline V gene data show CDR1 as SGHDT and CDR2 as YYEEEE. The CDR3 consists of 14 residues. V lost 2 bases and J lost 4, with 12 bases in between. CDR3 region: CASSLWTNRETQYF. Written as DNA, the CDR3 is TGTGCCAGCAGCTTATGGACAAACCGAGAGACCCAGTACTTC. Based on the CDR3 plus reference TRBV5-6 and TRBJ2-5, the full variable domain is DAGVTQSPTHLIKTRGQQVTLRCSPKSGHDTVSWYQQALGQGPQFIFQYYEEEERQRGNFPDRFSGHQFPNYSSELNVNALLLGDSALYLCASSLWTNRETQYFGPGTRLLVL.

The rearrangement links TRBV4-2 to TRBJ2-5, with 11 bases that match TRBD2. The CDR3 spans 18 residues. The V segment lost 5 bases and the J segment 0 bases; nucleotides outside the gene matches: 11. Germline CDR1 reads LGHNA; CDR2 reads YNFKEQ. The DNA for the CDR3 is TGTGCCAGCAGCTTATTAGCGGGGGGGCCTCCTCACCAAGAGACCCAGTACTTC. Translating it yields CASSLLAGGPPHQETQYF.

The rearrangement joins TRBV15 to TRBJ2-3; 10 nucleotides agree with TRBD2. CDR1 is LNHNV and CDR2 is YYDKDF in the germline V gene (reference sequence). There are 18 residues in the CDR3. The V and J ends lost 0 bases and 2 bases, in that order; junction bases with no gene match: 8. The CDR3 here is CATSRESPAGGTTDTQYF. CDR3 DNA sequence: TGTGCCACCAGCAGAGAATCTCCAGCGGGGGGGACCACAGATACGCAGTATTTT. The full variable domain, in which reference TRBV15 and TRBJ2-3 provide the parts outside the CDR3, is DAMVIQNPRYQVTQFGKPVTLSCSQTLNHNVMYWYQQKSSQAPKLLFHYYDKDFNNEADTPDNFQSRRPNTSFCFLDIRSPGLGDTAMYLCATSRESPAGGTTDTQYFGPGTRLTVL.

This clone was counted a few times. V is TRBV6-5 and J is TRBJ1-1; 9 bases map to TRBD1. In germline, CDR1 is MNHEY, CDR2 SVGAGI. CDR3 length equals 15 residues. Germline trimming cut 5 bases from V and 6 bases from J; bases unmatched to any gene: 10. CDR3 sequence: CASSRQGQGKAEAFF. The CDR3 DNA sequence: TGTGCCAGCAGTCGACAAGGACAGGGGAAGGCTGAAGCTTTCTTT.

The V and J genes are TRBV5-6 and TRBJ2-6; D is unresolved. The V and J ends lost 2 bases and 2 bases respectively, with 8 bases between them. CDR1 and CDR2 from the germline V gene are SGHDT and YYEEEE. This CDR3 has 15 residues. CDR3 bases: TGTGCCAGCAGCTTACTCCGAACTGGGGCCAACGTCCTGACTTTC. Protein product: CASSLLRTGANVLTF.